This entry is about one T cell receptor (beta chain). Original processing notes: Cell counts per sample came from amplifying reference gene primers. Profiling relied on immunoSEQ multiplex PCR, and the TCRdb table lists in-frame clones only, not all of them. V and J calls and clone size are those listed in that table; D and trimming were worked out from the DNA. The table includes 95,000 to 130,000 clones, over 75% detected once. The entry originates in a study of blood T cell repertoires in COVID-19. On the study more broadly: There were acute and convalescent COVID-19 samples, and they came from the United States, Italy and Spain.

J gave up 8 bases and V 6 bases, and 4 bases lay outside the gene matches. Germline V gene sequence: CDR1 SNHLY, CDR2 FYNNEI. The length of the CDR3 is 14 residues. The genes are TRBV2 and TRBJ1-6; 10 bases are a match to TRBD1. The clonotype originates from a human donor with active COVID-19. The donor label of this sample is uncertain. Sequencing input: peripheral blood. The CDR3: CASRDGTGDSPLHF. In nucleotides, the CDR3 is TGTGCCAGCAGGGATGGGACAGGGGATTCACCCCTCCACTTT.